The clone carrying this T cell receptor (beta chain) was seen only a few times. The target antigen is unknown. Trimming pared 5 bases from V and 3 bases from J, leaving 14 bases between. The CDR3 length is 14 residues. Germline CDR1 and CDR2: SEHNR and FQNEAQ (reference sequence). This sample was included in a study of T-cell reconstitution after alpha-beta-depleted transplantation in children. Notes on the study in general: A year post-transplant, T-cell counts and diversity derived mostly from newly produced T cells. Surviving recipient T cells and thymic progenitors underlay high day-60 TCRbeta diversity in some patients.

Unique molecular identifiers were incorporated during preparation of the TCRbeta library. TCRdb re-called the PCR reads with MiXCR, one entry per CDR3 protein. The sample records some 840,000 distinct CDR3 sequences, approximately 15% being singletons. The source of this sequence is a male patient between 10 and 17 years old who had a stem cell transplant for acute lymphoblastic leukemia, so the T cells may come from the graft donor. The sequences come from PBMCs, mostly from graft donor cells, collected 360 days after TCRalphabeta/CD19-depleted stem cell transplant. The genes are TRBV7-9 and TRBJ2-7; TRBD1 or TRBD2 may be the D gene (5 bases each). CDR3 sequence reads: CASSPGPLNYEQYF. CDR3 nucleotide sequence: TGTGCCAGCAGCCCGGGACCACTAAACTACGAGCAGTACTTC.